Listed below are T cell receptor beta chains from one sample, sequenced in a study of beta chain features in type 1 diabetes. Profiling relied on immunoSEQ multiplex PCR, and the TCRdb table lists in-frame clones only, not all of them. The profile shows under 550,000 clones, 10% to 12% of them singletons. The sequenced sample was naive CD4+ T cells from blood. These receptor sequences come from a young woman in good health. Both conserved end residues are part of each CDR3. A D gene is named only where the DNA matches it firmly. Not all rows give a size; the values are once, few, many and, for expanded clones, a class.

cdr3_nt: TGTGCCAGCAGTTTACCGGGACAGGGATGGGAGACCCAGTACTTC
cdr3_aa: CASSLPGQGWETQYF
d_call: TRBD1
v_call: TRBV6-5
clone_size: .
j_call: TRBJ2-5

cdr3_nt: TGCGCCAGCAGCCCGGGACAGGGAAATCAGCCCCAGCATTTT
cdr3_aa: CASSPGQGNQPQHF
d_call: TRBD1
v_call: TRBV5-1
clone_size: few
j_call: TRBJ1-5

cdr3_nt: TGTGCTAGTGGCACCGACCGCACCTACGAGCAGTACTTC
cdr3_aa: CASGTDRTYEQYF
d_call: .
v_call: TRBV12-5
clone_size: few
j_call: TRBJ2-7

cdr3_nt: TGTGCCAGCAGCGTAACTAGCAGCACAGATACGCAGTATTTT
cdr3_aa: CASSVTSSTDTQYF
d_call: .
v_call: TRBV9
clone_size: few
j_call: TRBJ2-3

cdr3_nt: TGTGCCAGTAGTATGAGGTCGGGGAGGGCTACGGAGACCCAGTACTTC
cdr3_aa: CASSMRSGRATETQYF
d_call: TRBD2
v_call: TRBV19
clone_size: .
j_call: TRBJ2-5

cdr3_nt: TGTGCCAGCAGCTTAGGGGTCAATGAGCAGTTCTTC
cdr3_aa: CASSLGVNEQFF
d_call: .
v_call: TRBV7-2
clone_size: .
j_call: TRBJ2-1

cdr3_nt: TGTGCCAGTAGTATAGGGCCCCTAGCGGGGGTAGGCTCTAGCACAGATACGCAGTATTTT
cdr3_aa: CASSIGPLAGVGSSTDTQYF
d_call: TRBD2
v_call: TRBV19
clone_size: few
j_call: TRBJ2-3

cdr3_nt: TGTGCCAGCAGTAATACAGGGGTGTATTCACCCCTCCACTTT
cdr3_aa: CASSNTGVYSPLHF
d_call: TRBD1
v_call: TRBV25-1
clone_size: .
j_call: TRBJ1-6

cdr3_nt: TGTGCCAGCAGCAAAGACTCGTTTGGGGAGCTGTTTTTT
cdr3_aa: CASSKDSFGELFF
d_call: .
v_call: TRBV9
clone_size: few
j_call: TRBJ2-2

cdr3_nt: TGTGCCAGCAGTTACGTACAGGGTCAGCCCCAGCATTTT
cdr3_aa: CASSYVQGQPQHF
d_call: .
v_call: TRBV27
clone_size: few
j_call: TRBJ1-5

cdr3_nt: TGTGCCTGGAGCACCGGGCTAGCGGGAGCCACCGGGGAGCTGTTTTTT
cdr3_aa: CAWSTGLAGATGELFF
d_call: TRBD2
v_call: TRBV30
clone_size: few
j_call: TRBJ2-2

cdr3_nt: TGTGCCAGCACAAGGGCGGGACGCAATGAGCAGTTCTTC
cdr3_aa: CASTRAGRNEQFF
d_call: .
v_call: TRBV27
clone_size: .
j_call: TRBJ2-1

cdr3_nt: TGCGCCAGCAGCTCCTTCGGACTTAACAATGAGCAGTTCTTC
cdr3_aa: CASSSFGLNNEQFF
d_call: .
v_call: TRBV5-1
clone_size: few
j_call: TRBJ2-1

cdr3_nt: TGTGCCAGCAGCCTCGGACTAGCGGGAGGCTCCTACGAGCAGTACTTC
cdr3_aa: CASSLGLAGGSYEQYF
d_call: TRBD2
v_call: TRBV7-8
clone_size: .
j_call: TRBJ2-7

cdr3_nt: TGTGCCAGCAGTCCGCACCGGGGTACCGCTTGGGGCTACACCTTC
cdr3_aa: CASSPHRGTAWGYTF
d_call: .
v_call: TRBV28
clone_size: .
j_call: TRBJ1-2

cdr3_nt: TGTGCCAGCAGCTTGGACCCAGGAAAACTGTTTTTT
cdr3_aa: CASSLDPGKLFF
d_call: .
v_call: TRBV11-2
clone_size: .
j_call: TRBJ1-4

cdr3_nt: TGTGCCAGCAGCCAAGGCTCTTTTAATGAAAAACTGTTTTTT
cdr3_aa: CASSQGSFNEKLFF
d_call: .
v_call: TRBV14
clone_size: few
j_call: TRBJ1-4

cdr3_nt: TGTGCCAGCAGCCTCCGGGGCGGGAGGGACAAAAACATTCAGTACTTC
cdr3_aa: CASSLRGGRDKNIQYF
d_call: TRBD2
v_call: TRBV14
clone_size: few
j_call: TRBJ2-4

cdr3_nt: TGCAGCGTTGTCTTTTACGAGCAGTACTTC
cdr3_aa: CSVVFYEQYF
d_call: .
v_call: TRBV29-1
clone_size: few
j_call: TRBJ2-7

cdr3_nt: TGTGCCTGGACACAGAACTCTGGAAACACCATATATTTT
cdr3_aa: CAWTQNSGNTIYF
d_call: .
v_call: TRBV30
clone_size: .
j_call: TRBJ1-3

cdr3_nt: TGTGCCAGCAGCTTCCTTGGAGGGACCGGGGAGCTGTTTTTT
cdr3_aa: CASSFLGGTGELFF
d_call: .
v_call: TRBV7-2
clone_size: few
j_call: TRBJ2-2

cdr3_nt: TGTGCCAGCAGTGGACATACCAACTATGGCTACACCTTC
cdr3_aa: CASSGHTNYGYTF
d_call: .
v_call: TRBV2
clone_size: few
j_call: TRBJ1-2

cdr3_nt: TGTGCCAGCAGCCTAACTAGTACCGAGCAGTACTTC
cdr3_aa: CASSLTSTEQYF
d_call: .
v_call: TRBV7-2
clone_size: .
j_call: TRBJ2-7

cdr3_nt: TGCAGCGTTAAGTCCGGGACAAATGAAAAACTGTTTTTT
cdr3_aa: CSVKSGTNEKLFF
d_call: .
v_call: TRBV29-1
clone_size: few
j_call: TRBJ1-4

cdr3_nt: TGTGCCAGCAGCGTAGTACCAGCGGGGAACACCGGGGAGCTGTTTTTT
cdr3_aa: CASSVVPAGNTGELFF
d_call: .
v_call: TRBV9
clone_size: few
j_call: TRBJ2-2

cdr3_nt: TGTGCCAGCAGCCTCGGGACTAAGCAGGGGGAGCAGTACTTC
cdr3_aa: CASSLGTKQGEQYF
d_call: .
v_call: TRBV14
clone_size: few
j_call: TRBJ2-7

cdr3_nt: TGTGCCAGCAGCTTAGAAGGGGATCAGCCCCAGCATTTT
cdr3_aa: CASSLEGDQPQHF
d_call: .
v_call: TRBV7-2
clone_size: .
j_call: TRBJ1-5

cdr3_nt: TGTGCCATCAGAACCCAGACTTCGTTGGGCGAGCAGTACTTC
cdr3_aa: CAIRTQTSLGEQYF
d_call: .
v_call: TRBV10-3
clone_size: few
j_call: TRBJ2-7

cdr3_nt: TGTGCCAGCAGACGGACAGGGGATAATTCACCCCTCCACTTT
cdr3_aa: CASRRTGDNSPLHF
d_call: TRBD1
v_call: TRBV7-9
clone_size: few
j_call: TRBJ1-6

cdr3_nt: TGTGCCAGCAGCCATAGATTTAGAATTCGTGAGCAGTTCTTC
cdr3_aa: CASSHRFRIREQFF
d_call: .
v_call: TRBV11-2
clone_size: few
j_call: TRBJ2-1

cdr3_nt: TGTGCCAGCAGGCGCCTAGCGGGAGGCCCGGAGCAGTACTTC
cdr3_aa: CASRRLAGGPEQYF
d_call: TRBD2
v_call: TRBV11-2
clone_size: .
j_call: TRBJ2-7

cdr3_nt: TGTGCCAGCAGTCCCAGCGGGAGTTACGAGCAGTACTTC
cdr3_aa: CASSPSGSYEQYF
d_call: TRBD2
v_call: TRBV7-9
clone_size: .
j_call: TRBJ2-7